The clone carrying this T cell receptor (beta chain) was seen a handful of times. The antigen remains unidentified. This sample stems from a study of shared clonotypes between healthy human individuals. Study outcomes and limitations: Estimated clonotype richness was generally higher in naive than memory subsets.

Between the trimmed V and J ends, which lost 6 bases and 8 bases, there was a span of 11 bases. The CDR3 is 12 amino acids. Per the germline V gene, CDR1 is SGHAT and CDR2 is FQNNGV. Every immunoSEQ plate was one replicate of a subset's evenly spread DNA. The assay was immunoSEQ multiplex PCR, and TCRdb's table has in-frame clones only and misses some. In the table there are roughly 700,000 clones, around two thirds of which are singletons. Donors had no recently reported acute infections or vaccinations and were HIV-negative. CD4+ cells underwent separation, giving CD45RA+ naive and CD45RA-negative memory subsets.

The receptor's source is a woman aged 25 to 39 in good health. This chain uses TRBV11-2 with TRBJ2-1; D is uncertain. The sequencing sample was made of memory CD4+ T cells sorted from blood. The sample's subset: CD45RA-negative fraction. CDR3 sequence (DNA): TGTGCCAGCAGACGAATGGGGTATGAGCAGTTCTTC. It yields the protein CASRRMGYEQFF.